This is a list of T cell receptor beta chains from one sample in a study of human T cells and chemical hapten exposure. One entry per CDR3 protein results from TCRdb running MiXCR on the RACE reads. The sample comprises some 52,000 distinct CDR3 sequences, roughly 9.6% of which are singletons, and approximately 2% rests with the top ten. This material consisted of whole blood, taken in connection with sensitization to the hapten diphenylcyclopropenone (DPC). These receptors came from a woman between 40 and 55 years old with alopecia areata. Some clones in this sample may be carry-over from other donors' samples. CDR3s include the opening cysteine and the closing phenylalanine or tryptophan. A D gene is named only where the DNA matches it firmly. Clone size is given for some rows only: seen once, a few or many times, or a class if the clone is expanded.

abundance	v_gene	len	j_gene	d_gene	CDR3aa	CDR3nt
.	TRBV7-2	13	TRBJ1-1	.	CASSSQGNTEAFF	TGTGCCAGCAGTTCACAGGGCAACACTGAAGCTTTCTTT
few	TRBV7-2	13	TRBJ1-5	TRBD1	CASSSDRDQPQHF	TGTGCCAGCAGCTCCGACAGGGATCAGCCCCAGCATTTT
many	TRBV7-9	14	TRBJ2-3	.	CASSPPGAGDTQYF	TGTGCCAGCAGCCCCCCAGGCGCGGGAGATACGCAGTATTTT
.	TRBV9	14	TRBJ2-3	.	CASSVRQEGDTQYF	TGTGCCAGCAGCGTGAGACAGGAAGGAGATACGCAGTATTTT
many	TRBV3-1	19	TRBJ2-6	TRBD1	CASSHRDRGALSGANVLTF	TGTGCCAGCAGCCATAGGGACAGGGGAGCCCTCTCTGGGGCCAACGTCCTGACTTTC
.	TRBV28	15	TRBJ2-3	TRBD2	CASSSPAGGPDTQYF	TGTGCCAGCAGTTCCCCAGCGGGAGGGCCAGATACGCAGTATTTT
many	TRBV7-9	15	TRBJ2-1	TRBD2	CASSLGAGAYNEQFF	TGTGCCAGCAGCTTAGGAGCGGGGGCCTACAATGAGCAGTTCTTC
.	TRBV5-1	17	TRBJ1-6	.	CASSTGQGGSYNSPLHF	TGCGCCAGCAGCACGGGACAAGGCGGCTCCTATAATTCACCCCTCCACTTT
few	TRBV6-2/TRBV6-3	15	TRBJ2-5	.	CASTPLTGRQETQYF	TGTGCCAGCACCCCCTTGACAGGACGGCAGGAGACCCAGTACTTC
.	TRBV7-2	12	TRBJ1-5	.	CASSLLGQPQHF	TGTGCCAGCAGCTTACTTGGTCAGCCCCAGCATTTT
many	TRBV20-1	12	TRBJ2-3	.	CSASRGVDTQYF	TGCAGTGCTAGTCGGGGTGTAGATACGCAGTATTTT
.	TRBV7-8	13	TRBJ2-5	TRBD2	CASSFSGSETQYF	TGTGCCAGCAGCTTTAGCGGGAGTGAGACCCAGTACTTC
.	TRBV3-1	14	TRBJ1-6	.	CASSQEGLRSPLHF	TGTGCCAGCAGCCAGGAGGGATTAAGGTCACCCCTCCACTTT
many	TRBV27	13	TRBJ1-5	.	CASRRGEDQPQHF	TGTGCCAGCAGGCGGGGGGAAGATCAGCCCCAGCATTTT
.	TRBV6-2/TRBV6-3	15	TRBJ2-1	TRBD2	CATTGTSKTYNEQFF	TGTGCCACAACCGGGACTAGCAAGACCTACAATGAGCAGTTCTTC
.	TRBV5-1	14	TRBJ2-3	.	CASSPPQVTDTQYF	TGCGCCAGCAGCCCACCCCAGGTCACAGATACGCAGTATTTT
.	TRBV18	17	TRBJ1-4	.	CASSPPAGPATNEKLFF	TGTGCCAGCTCACCACCGGCAGGACCAGCAACTAATGAAAAACTGTTTTTT
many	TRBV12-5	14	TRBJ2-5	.	CASGSETSQETQYF	TGTGCTAGTGGCTCGGAGACCTCCCAAGAGACCCAGTACTTC
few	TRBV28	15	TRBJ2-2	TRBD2	CASTLLTSGSGELFF	TGTGCCAGCACCCTGTTGACTAGCGGGAGTGGGGAGCTGTTTTTT
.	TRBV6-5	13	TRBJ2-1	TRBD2	CASRASTGGEQFF	TGTGCCAGCAGGGCCTCTACGGGAGGTGAGCAGTTCTTC
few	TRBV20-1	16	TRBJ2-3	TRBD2	CSAPIRIAGTTDTQYF	TGCAGTGCCCCTATTCGGATAGCGGGGACCACAGATACGCAGTATTTT
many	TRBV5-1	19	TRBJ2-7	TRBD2	CASSLAPFAGGTIGYEQYF	TGCGCCAGCAGCTTGGCCCCTTTCGCGGGAGGCACTATTGGGTACGAGCAGTACTTC
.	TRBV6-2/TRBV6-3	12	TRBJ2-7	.	CATGRDLYEQYF	TGTGCCACCGGTAGGGACCTCTACGAGCAGTACTTC
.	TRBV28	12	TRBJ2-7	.	CASNRITYEQYF	TGTGCCAGCAACAGGATTACCTACGAGCAGTACTTC
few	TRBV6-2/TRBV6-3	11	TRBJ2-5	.	CASSYQETQYF	TGTGCCAGCAGTTACCAGGAGACCCAGTACTTC
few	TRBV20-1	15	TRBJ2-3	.	CSASIFGTSTDTQYF	TGCAGTGCTAGTATATTCGGGACTAGCACAGATACGCAGTATTTT
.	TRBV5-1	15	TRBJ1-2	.	CASSLSEGNYYGYTF	TGCGCCAGCAGCTTGTCGGAGGGGAATTACTATGGCTACACCTTC
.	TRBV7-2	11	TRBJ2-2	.	CASSSHGELIF	TGTGCCAGCAGCTCACACGGGGAGCTGATTTTT
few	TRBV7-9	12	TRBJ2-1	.	CAGSRVYNEQFF	TGTGCCGGATCCAGGGTCTACAATGAGCAGTTCTTC
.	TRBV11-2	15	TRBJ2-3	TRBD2	CASTFPGLGADTQYF	TGTGCCAGCACCTTTCCGGGACTAGGCGCAGATACGCAGTATTTT
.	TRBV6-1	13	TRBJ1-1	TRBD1	CASSDRGPTEAFF	TGTGCCAGCAGCGACAGGGGGCCCACTGAAGCTTTCTTT
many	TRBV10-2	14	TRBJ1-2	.	CASSYLERNYGYTF	TGCGCCAGCAGTTACCTTGAGAGGAACTATGGCTACACCTTC
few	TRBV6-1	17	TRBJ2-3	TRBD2	CASTGLAGVRRTDTQYF	TGTGCCAGCACCGGACTAGCGGGAGTTCGGCGCACAGATACGCAGTATTTT
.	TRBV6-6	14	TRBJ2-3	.	CASSYSFESDTQYF	TGTGCCAGCAGTTACTCTTTTGAATCAGATACGCAGTATTTT
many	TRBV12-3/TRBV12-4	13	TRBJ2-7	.	CASSRQYPYEQYF	TGTGCCAGCAGTCGACAGTACCCCTACGAGCAGTACTTC
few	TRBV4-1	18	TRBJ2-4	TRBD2	CASSQGGLAAIAKNIQYF	TGCGCCAGCAGCCAGGGCGGACTAGCGGCAATAGCCAAAAACATTCAGTACTTC
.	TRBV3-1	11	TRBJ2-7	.	CASSHNREQYF	TGTGCCAGCAGCCACAACAGGGAGCAGTACTTC
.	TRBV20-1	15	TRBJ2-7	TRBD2	CSASPLLAGEREEYF	TGCAGTGCTAGCCCCTTACTAGCGGGGGAACGGGAGGAGTACTTC
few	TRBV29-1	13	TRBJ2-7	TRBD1	CSVISRGRYEQYF	TGCAGCGTTATAAGCAGGGGGCGGTACGAGCAGTACTTC
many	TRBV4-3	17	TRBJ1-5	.	CASSQEWLVQVNQPQHF	TGCGCCAGCAGCCAAGAATGGTTGGTGCAGGTCAATCAGCCCCAGCATTTT
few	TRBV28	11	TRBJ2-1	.	CASLRRYEQFF	TGTGCCAGCCTGCGTAGGTATGAGCAGTTCTTC
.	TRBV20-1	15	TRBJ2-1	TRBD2	CSARILSGSGDEQFF	TGCAGTGCTAGAATCCTTAGCGGGAGTGGGGATGAGCAGTTCTTC
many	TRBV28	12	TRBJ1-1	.	CASSTGIAEAFF	TGTGCCAGCAGTACAGGTATCGCTGAAGCTTTCTTT
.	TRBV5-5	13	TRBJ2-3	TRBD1	CASSDRGTDTQYF	TGTGCCAGCTCCGACAGGGGAACAGATACGCAGTATTTT
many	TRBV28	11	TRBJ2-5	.	CASSLGKTQYF	TGTGCCAGCAGTCTCGGAAAGACCCAGTACTTC
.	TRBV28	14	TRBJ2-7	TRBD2	CASNPGLAPYEQYF	TGTGCCAGCAACCCGGGACTAGCCCCCTACGAGCAGTACTTC
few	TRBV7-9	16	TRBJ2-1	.	CASSLALQGPYNEQFF	TGTGCCAGCAGCTTAGCCCTACAGGGACCCTACAATGAGCAGTTCTTC
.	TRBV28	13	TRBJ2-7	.	CASTSDGAYEQYF	TGTGCCAGCACCTCGGACGGGGCCTACGAGCAGTACTTC
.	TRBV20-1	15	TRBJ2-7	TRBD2	CSARDLAGVVSEQYF	TGCAGTGCTAGAGATCTAGCGGGAGTCGTGAGCGAGCAGTACTTC
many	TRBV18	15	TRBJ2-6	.	CASSPRGIGANVLTF	TGTGCCAGCTCACCAAGGGGTATTGGGGCCAACGTCCTGACTTTC
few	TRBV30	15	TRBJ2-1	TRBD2	CAWSARGTYYNEQFF	TGTGCCTGGAGTGCGCGGGGGACCTACTACAATGAGCAGTTCTTC
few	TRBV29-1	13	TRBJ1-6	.	CSVTYGQNSPLHF	TGCAGCGTAACTTACGGACAGAATTCACCCCTCCACTTT
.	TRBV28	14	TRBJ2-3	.	CASKLFGATDTQYF	TGTGCCAGCAAACTTTTCGGCGCCACAGATACGCAGTATTTT
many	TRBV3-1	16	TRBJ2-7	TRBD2	CASSQEAGGRSYEQYF	TGTGCCAGCAGCCAAGAAGCGGGCGGGAGGTCCTACGAGCAGTACTTC
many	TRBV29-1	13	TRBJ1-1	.	CSGGLTANTEAFF	TGCAGCGGCGGGTTGACAGCGAACACTGAAGCTTTCTTT
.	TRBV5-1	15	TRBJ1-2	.	CASSSGSGMVQGYTF	TGCGCCAGCAGCTCAGGATCCGGAATGGTTCAGGGCTACACCTTC
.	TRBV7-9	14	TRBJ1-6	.	CASSRDSYNSPLHF	TGTGCCAGCAGCCGCGACTCTTATAATTCACCCCTCCACTTT